The clone carrying this T cell receptor beta chain showed up just a few times. This sample is part of a study of blood T cell repertoires in COVID-19. Study-level background: COVID-19 samples from acute and convalescent phases originated in the United States, Italy and Spain. In each case, the material was cDNA or gDNA derived from T cells, B-cell-depleted T cells, or PBMCs.

Per the study methods: Reference gene primer amplification in the assay estimated nucleated cell counts. Measured with immunoSEQ multiplex PCR; TCRdb has only the in-frame clones, and not every one. V, J and clone size derive from that table, while D and trimming were established from the DNA sequence. The data show 110,000 to 150,000 clones, roughly three quarters seen once. Recovered Cohort 3 donors showed two negative PCRs, clearance, or symptom resolution. The CDR3 is 18 residues long. Losses at the gene ends were 4 bases for V and 0 bases for J; bases not matched to a gene: 8. The germline CDR1 and CDR2 sequences are SGHRS and YFSETQ.

The chain is built from TRBV5-1 and TRBJ2-1, with TRBD1 matching 12 bases. Sequenced: PBMCs or T cells enriched from blood (not recorded which). This sequence was found in a woman aged 45-59 years who had recovered from COVID-19. The CDR3 region is CASSEGQGALSSYNEQFF. CDR3 in DNA: TGCGCCAGCAGCGAGGGACAGGGGGCCCTGAGCTCCTACAATGAGCAGTTCTTC.